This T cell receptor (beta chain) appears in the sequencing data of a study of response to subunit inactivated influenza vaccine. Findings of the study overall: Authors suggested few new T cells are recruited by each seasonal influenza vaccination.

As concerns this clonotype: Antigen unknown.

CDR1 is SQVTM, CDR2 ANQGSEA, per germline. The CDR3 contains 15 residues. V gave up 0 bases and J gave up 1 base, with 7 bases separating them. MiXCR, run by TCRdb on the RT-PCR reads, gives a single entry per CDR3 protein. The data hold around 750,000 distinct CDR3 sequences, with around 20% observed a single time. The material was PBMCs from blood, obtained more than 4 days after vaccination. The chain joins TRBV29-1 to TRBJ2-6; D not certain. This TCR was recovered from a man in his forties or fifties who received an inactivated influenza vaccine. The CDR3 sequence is CSVEDWQSGANVLTF. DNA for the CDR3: TGCAGCGTTGAAGATTGGCAGTCTGGGGCCAACGTCCTGACTTTC.